This TCR beta chain was recorded in a study of blood T cells in healthy people across ages. It was with a sample-barcoded 5' primer and a J-beta primer mix that a second PCR of about 6 to 12 cycles was run. Each CDR3 protein gets one entry after TCRdb re-called the 5' RACE reads with MiXCR. Of roughly 570,000 distinct CDR3 sequences detected, approximately 27% appear once; the ten largest clones hold approximately 17%. The people who gave samples were healthy Caucasians from Russia, aged roughly 6 to 100. Each donor's blood draw was around 9.2 milliliters of peripheral blood. Study outcomes and limitations: Aged donors had fewer naive CD4+ cells and lower diversity than long-lived donors. TCR beta diversity tracked closely with naive T cell percentage.

Note on this clonotype: Its antigen is undetermined.

The J segment lost 7 bases and the V segment lost 5 bases, leaving 14 bases of the junction unmatched. This CDR3 contains 16 residues. In germline, CDR1 is SGHTA, CDR2 FQGNSA. The receptor was derived from a woman in her seventies in good health. The chain couples TRBV7-2 to TRBJ2-3; TRBD2 aligns across 8 bases. Sequencing was done on a sample of blood. The CDR3 sequence: CASSGPGTSGRHTQYF. CDR3 bases: TGTGCCAGCAGCGGACCCGGGACTAGTGGGAGACATACGCAGTATTTT.